Listed below are T cell receptor beta chains from one sample, sequenced in a study of blood T cell repertoires in COVID-19. Sequencing used immunoSEQ multiplex PCR; TCRdb keeps in-frame clones, though not all of them. The sample lists about 43,000 clones, 70% to 90% seen once, with roughly 7.6% in the top ten. The material sequenced was peripheral blood. All receptors come from a man in his 60s with active COVID-19. CDR3s leave out the opening cysteine and the closing phenylalanine or tryptophan. Fields, in order: J gene, D gene, V gene, CDR3 protein. D genes are given only for firm matches.

TRBJ2-5 | . | TRBV24-1 | ATSEGAQETQY
TRBJ2-3 | TRBD2 | TRBV15 | ATSRAPAGLAPFEGDTDTQY
TRBJ2-7 | TRBD1 | TRBV30 | AWGKQGMGEQY
TRBJ2-1 | TRBD2 | TRBV6-6 | ASSYLREVDGDEQF
TRBJ1-5 | . | TRBV18 | ASSPGGGARNQPQH
TRBJ2-5 | . | TRBV5-8 | ASSPGAVPQETQY
TRBJ1-3 | . | TRBV4-1 | ASSQGTVPGSGRNTIY
TRBJ2-3 | . | TRBV18 | ASSPRGVDTQY
TRBJ2-7 | . | TRBV6-5 | ASRNRIPRPYEQY
TRBJ1-1 | . | TRBV11-2 | ASRAGVPNTEAF
TRBJ2-5 | . | TRBV7-3 | ASSLRARGETQY
TRBJ1-2 | TRBD1 | TRBV5-5 | ASSLGQGADYGYT
TRBJ2-3 | TRBD2 | TRBV6-1 | ASSESGGDADTQY
TRBJ2-3 | TRBD2 | TRBV18 | ASSRGLGNTDTQY
TRBJ2-7 | TRBD1 | TRBV6-5 | ASSYKDRDEQY
TRBJ2-7 | . | TRBV20-1 | SARDSYEQY